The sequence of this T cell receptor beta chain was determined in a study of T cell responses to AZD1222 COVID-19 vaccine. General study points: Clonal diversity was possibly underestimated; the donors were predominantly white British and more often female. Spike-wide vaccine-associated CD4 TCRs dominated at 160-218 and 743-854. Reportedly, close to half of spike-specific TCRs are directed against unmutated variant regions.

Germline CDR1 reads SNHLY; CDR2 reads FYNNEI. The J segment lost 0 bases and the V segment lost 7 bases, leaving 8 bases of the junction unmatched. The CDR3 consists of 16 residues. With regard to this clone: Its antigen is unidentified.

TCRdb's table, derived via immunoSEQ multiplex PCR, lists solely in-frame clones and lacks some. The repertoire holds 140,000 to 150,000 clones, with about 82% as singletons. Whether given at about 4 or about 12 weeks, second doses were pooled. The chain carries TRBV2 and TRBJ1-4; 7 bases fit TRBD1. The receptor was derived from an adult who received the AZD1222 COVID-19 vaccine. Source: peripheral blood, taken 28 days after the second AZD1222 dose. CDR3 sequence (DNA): TGTGCCAGCACGAGGACAGGACCACCAACTAATGAAAAACTGTTTTTT. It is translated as CASTRTGPPTNEKLFF.